The rows below give T cell receptor beta chains drawn from one sample of a study of molecular identifiers for immune sequencing clone quantification. MiXCR was run by TCRdb on the PCR reads, yielding one entry per CDR3 protein. This sample carries under 800,000 distinct CDR3 sequences, roughly 27% of them seen once, and the ten largest clones take 0.78%. Sequencing input: naive CD8+ T cells from blood, with Jurkat cell RNA spiked in. Receptor source: a human donor in good health. Some libraries in this study had Jurkat cell RNA spiked in. The CDR3 runs from the conserved cysteine through the conserved F or W. The order of the fields is J gene, D gene, V gene, clone size, CDR3 protein, CDR3 DNA. The D gene is left open where the match is weak. Clone size is not always given. Where it is, it says once, few, many or a class for expanded clones.

TRBJ1-2,NA,TRBV11-1,few,CASSLLQGGYGYTF,TGTGCCAGCAGCTTATTGCAGGGCGGCTATGGCTACACCTTC
TRBJ2-5,TRBD2,TRBV6-5,many,CASRRLAGGQETQYF,TGTGCCAGCAGGAGACTAGCGGGGGGCCAAGAGACCCAGTACTTC
TRBJ1-2,NA,TRBV19,many,CASSFRDDYGYTF,TGTGCCAGTAGTTTCCGGGACGACTATGGCTACACCTTC
TRBJ2-2,TRBD1,TRBV6-5,few,CASRERTGSGGELFF,TGTGCCAGCAGAGAAAGGACAGGCTCAGGGGGGGAGCTGTTTTTT
TRBJ2-7,TRBD1,TRBV12-3/TRBV12-4,NA,CASSPTGAGEQYF,TGTGCCAGCAGTCCCACAGGGGCCGGCGAGCAGTACTTC
TRBJ2-3,NA,TRBV10-3,many,CAISDRGAEDTQYF,TGTGCCATCAGTGATCGAGGGGCCGAAGATACGCAGTATTTT
TRBJ2-1,NA,TRBV20-1,once,CSARKVNEQFF,TGCAGTGCTAGAAAAGTGAATGAGCAGTTCTTC
TRBJ2-1,TRBD2,TRBV6-4,NA,CASSPGLAGDEQFF,TGTGCCAGCAGCCCGGGACTAGCGGGAGATGAGCAGTTCTTC
TRBJ1-1,NA,TRBV6-2/TRBV6-3,many,CASSYFRDTEAFF,TGTGCCAGCAGTTACTTCAGGGACACTGAAGCTTTCTTT
TRBJ2-7,NA,TRBV6-2/TRBV6-3,NA,CASSFPELGSSYEQYF,TGTGCCAGCAGTTTCCCTGAGTTAGGGTCCTCCTACGAGCAGTACTTC
TRBJ2-4,NA,TRBV4-1,few,CASSQVLAELAKNIQYF,TGCGCCAGCAGCCAAGTTTTGGCAGAGCTAGCCAAAAACATTCAGTACTTC
TRBJ2-7,TRBD2,TRBV28,NA,CASSPTSVPYEQYF,TGTGCCAGCAGTCCCACTAGCGTCCCCTACGAGCAGTACTTC
TRBJ1-5,NA,TRBV19,NA,CASSIGTDQPQHF,TGTGCCAGTAGTATAGGGACAGACCAGCCCCAGCATTTT
TRBJ2-5,TRBD2,TRBV6-5,NA,CASTLLAGYQGTQYF,TGTGCCAGCACATTACTAGCGGGGTACCAAGGGACCCAGTACTTC
TRBJ1-5,TRBD1,TRBV19,many,CASTDPDRGFNQPQHF,TGTGCCAGTACCGATCCGGACAGGGGGTTCAATCAGCCCCAGCATTTT
TRBJ2-3,NA,TRBV9,few,CASGPSTDTQYF,TGTGCCAGCGGGCCTTCCACAGATACGCAGTATTTT
TRBJ2-7,NA,TRBV4-3,many,CASSQERLGEQYF,TGCGCCAGCAGCCAAGAACGGTTGGGCGAGCAGTACTTC
TRBJ2-5,NA,TRBV27,NA,CASSFTTTPGQETQYF,TGTGCCAGCAGTTTCACTACTACCCCAGGGCAAGAGACCCAGTACTTC
TRBJ2-1,TRBD1,TRBV7-9,NA,CASSLQTGDNEQFF,TGTGCCAGCAGCCTGCAGACAGGGGACAATGAGCAGTTCTTC
TRBJ2-7,TRBD1,TRBV19,few,CASSIRGQGAYEQYF,TGTGCCAGTAGTATACGGGGACAGGGGGCCTACGAGCAGTACTTC
TRBJ2-7,TRBD1,TRBV6-7,NA,CASRPGTGFYEQYF,TGTGCCAGCAGGCCCGGGACAGGGTTTTACGAGCAGTACTTC
TRBJ1-2,NA,TRBV15,few,CATSKLFERDGGYTF,TGTGCCACCAGCAAACTCTTCGAGAGGGATGGAGGCTACACCTTC
TRBJ2-5,NA,TRBV6-5,few,CASSYPAGTETQYF,TGTGCCAGCAGTTACCCGGCAGGCACGGAGACCCAGTACTTC
TRBJ2-7,NA,TRBV5-1,many,CASSPEGLWAYEQYF,TGCGCCAGCAGCCCGGAGGGGCTTTGGGCCTACGAGCAGTACTTC
TRBJ2-7,TRBD2,TRBV4-3,many,CASSQGTSAVYEQYF,TGCGCCAGCAGCCAAGGCACTAGCGCGGTCTACGAGCAGTACTTC
TRBJ1-5,TRBD1,TRBV19,few,CASRGTGAIPGHQPQHF,TGTGCCAGTAGGGGGACAGGGGCCATACCCGGGCATCAGCCCCAGCATTTT
TRBJ2-7,NA,TRBV6-2/TRBV6-3,NA,CASSYYGVSYEQYF,TGTGCCAGCAGTTACTACGGGGTCTCCTACGAGCAGTACTTC
TRBJ2-7,NA,TRBV4-1,NA,CASRQVPTSSPSEQYF,TGCGCCAGCCGCCAAGTCCCGACATCTTCCCCCAGCGAGCAGTACTTC
TRBJ1-1,NA,TRBV6-2/TRBV6-3,many,CASKTFETLTEAFF,TGTGCCAGTAAAACCTTTGAGACTTTGACTGAAGCTTTCTTT
TRBJ2-7,TRBD2,TRBV27,NA,CASSMGLAGVKGYEQYF,TGTGCCAGCAGTATGGGACTAGCGGGAGTGAAGGGGTACGAGCAGTACTTC
TRBJ2-7,NA,TRBV6-2/TRBV6-3,many,CASSYGPYEQYF,TGTGCCAGCAGTTACGGGCCCTACGAGCAGTACTTC
TRBJ2-7,TRBD2,TRBV11-2,NA,CASSLGTSGYLTYEQYF,TGTGCCAGCAGCTTAGGGACTAGCGGTTATCTGACCTACGAGCAGTACTTC
TRBJ2-1,NA,TRBV19,NA,CASRIDGASPNEQFF,TGTGCCAGTAGGATAGACGGGGCAAGTCCCAATGAGCAGTTCTTC
TRBJ1-2,NA,TRBV30,NA,CAWSVPGEGYGYTF,TGTGCCTGGAGTGTACCGGGGGAGGGCTATGGCTACACCTTC
TRBJ2-3,TRBD2,TRBV6-6,few,CASSYSDSGSDDTQYF,TGTGCCAGCAGTTACTCGGATAGCGGGAGTGACGATACGCAGTATTTT
TRBJ1-4,NA,TRBV2,NA,CASSEAPPAANEKLFF,TGTGCCAGCAGTGAAGCGCCGCCCGCGGCTAATGAAAAACTGTTTTTT
TRBJ1-5,NA,TRBV15,NA,CATRESNQPPHF,TGTGCCACCCGGGAATCCAATCAGCCCCCGCATTTT
TRBJ2-5,TRBD1,TRBV12-5,many,CASGQAGGFIETQYF,TGTGCTAGTGGTCAAGCAGGGGGCTTCATAGAGACCCAGTACTTC
TRBJ2-1,TRBD2,TRBV7-9,few,CASSSKTSLEQFF,TGTGCCAGCAGCTCAAAGACTAGCTTGGAGCAGTTCTTC
TRBJ2-5,TRBD2,TRBV7-9,few,CASSLFGLAGPQETQYF,TGTGCCAGCAGCTTGTTTGGACTAGCGGGCCCTCAAGAGACCCAGTACTTC